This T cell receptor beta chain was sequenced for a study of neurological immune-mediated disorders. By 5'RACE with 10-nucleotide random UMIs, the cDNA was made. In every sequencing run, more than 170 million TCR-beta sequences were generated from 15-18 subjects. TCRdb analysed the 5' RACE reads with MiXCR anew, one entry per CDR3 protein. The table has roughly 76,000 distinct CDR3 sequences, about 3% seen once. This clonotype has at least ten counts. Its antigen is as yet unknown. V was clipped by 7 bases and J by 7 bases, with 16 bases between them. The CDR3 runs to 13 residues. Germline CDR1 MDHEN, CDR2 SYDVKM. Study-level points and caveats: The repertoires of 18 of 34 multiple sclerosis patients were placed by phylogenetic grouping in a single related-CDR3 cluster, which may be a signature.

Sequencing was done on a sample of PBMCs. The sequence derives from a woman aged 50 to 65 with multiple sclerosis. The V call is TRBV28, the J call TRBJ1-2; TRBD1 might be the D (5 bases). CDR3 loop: CASTAAGWGGYTF. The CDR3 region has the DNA TGTGCCAGCACCGCCGCAGGGTGGGGTGGCTACACCTTC.